The 27 T cell receptor beta chains presented below share a single source sample, sequenced in a study of PD-L1 blockade in urothelial cancer. Sequencing was performed with immunoSEQ multiplex PCR; in TCRdb, only in-frame clones are kept and a portion is missing. Of fewer than 95,000 clones listed, roughly 84% are singletons. Time point defined: pretreatment peripheral blood. Material: PBMCs, obtained around atezolizumab (anti-PD-L1) treatment. The source is a man in his 60s with urothelial cancer.

CDR3 in DNA: TGTGCCAGCAGCGCTAGCGGGAGGGCCTTCGAGCAGTACTTC. Its translation is CASSASGRAFEQYF. The J gene is TRBJ2-7, the V gene TRBV7-2; 12 bases fit TRBD2. V was pared by 5 bases and J by 6 bases, with 5 bases of the junction left unmatched. The CDR3 has 14 amino acids. Germline CDR1 SGHTA, CDR2 FQGNSA.

The chain carries TRBV7-3 and TRBJ2-5, with D possibly matching TRBD2 (6 bases). The germline CDR1 and CDR2 sequences are SGHTA and FQGTGA. This CDR3 region has 14 residues. V was shortened by 5 bases and J by 0 bases, with 10 bases between the two germline ends. CDR3 sequence (DNA): TGTGCCAGCAGCCCCGGAGGGTACCAAGAGACCCAGTACTTC. Its translation: CASSPGGYQETQYF.

The J gene is TRBJ2-1, the V gene TRBV25-1, with D possibly matching TRBD2 (6 bases). Germline values: CDR1 MGHDK, CDR2 SYGVNS. The CDR3 is 13 residues long. Trimming cost V 4 bases and J 2 bases, with 6 bases left between them. The CDR3 loop is CASSGLAYNEQFF. The CDR3, as DNA: TGTGCCAGCAGTGGACTAGCCTACAATGAGCAGTTCTTC.

The chain recombines TRBV18 with TRBJ2-7, with 7 bases identical to TRBD1. The V segment lost 5 bases and the J segment 3 bases; nucleotides outside the gene matches: 4. Germline values: CDR1 KGHSH, CDR2 LQKENI. CDR3 length: 13 amino acids. CDR3 DNA sequence: TGTGCCAGCTCAGTGGGACAGAGCTACGAGCAGTACTTC. Protein: CASSVGQSYEQYF.

The gene calls are TRBV4-1 and TRBJ1-4; 7 positions match TRBD1. This CDR3 has 17 amino acids. The J segment lost 3 bases and the V segment lost 0 bases, leaving 7 bases of the junction unmatched. The germline V gene encodes CDR1 MGHRA and CDR2 YSYEKL. The CDR3 reads CASSQDYEGASNEKLFF. The DNA for the CDR3 is TGCGCCAGCAGCCAAGATTACGAGGGGGCATCTAATGAAAAACTGTTTTTT.

The genes are TRBV19 and TRBJ2-2; 14 positions agree with TRBD2. The CDR3 loop spans 19 amino acids. The junction had 8 bases not matched to a gene; V was cut back by 5 bases and J by 0 bases. The germline V gene encodes CDR1 LNHDA and CDR2 SQIVND (reference sequence). In DNA, the CDR3 is TGTGCCAGTAGTGCAAGACTAGCGGGAGGGTCCCCGAACACCGGGGAGCTGTTTTTT. Protein product: CASSARLAGGSPNTGELFF.

This clone was seen a handful of times. This chain connects TRBV27 to TRBJ2-7; unclear D gene. Germline lookup yields CDR1 MNHEY and CDR2 SMNVEV (reference sequence). The CDR3 has 12 residues. V was pared by 5 bases and J by 0 bases, with 5 bases between. The CDR3 nucleotides are TGTGCCAGCAGTACGAGCTCCTACGAGCAGTACTTC. It specifies CASSTSSYEQYF.

The genes are TRBV5-5 and TRBJ2-2, with D perhaps TRBD1 (5 bases). V was pared by 1 base and J by 6 bases, with 13 bases between. Looked up from germline, CDR1 is SGHKS and CDR2 is YYEKEE (reference sequence). The CDR3 contains 15 residues. The CDR3 DNA is TGTGCCAGCAGCTTGATCCAGGGATGGGCCGGGGAGCTGTTTTTT. As protein: CASSLIQGWAGELFF.

The rearrangement joins TRBV18 to TRBJ2-1, with D maybe TRBD2 (6 bases). This CDR3 region has 17 residues. V lost 2 bases, J lost 0 bases, and 14 bases lay in between. CDR1 is KGHSH, CDR2 LQKENI, per germline. CDR3 amino acids: CASSPWGGRGSYNEQFF. The CDR3 DNA reads TGTGCCAGCTCACCATGGGGAGGACGGGGCTCCTACAATGAGCAGTTCTTC.

This chain connects TRBV2 to TRBJ1-2; D possibly corresponds to TRBD1 (5 bases). Germline V gene data show CDR1 as SNHLY and CDR2 as FYNNEI. V lost 1 base and J lost 5, with 17 bases in between. This CDR3 region has 16 residues. CDR3 protein: CASSEGGRGNLYGYTF. In DNA, the CDR3 is TGTGCCAGCAGTGAAGGGGGTCGGGGGAACCTATATGGCTACACCTTC.

The CDR3 here is CASSTLPSGGKNIQYF. CDR3 sequence (DNA): TGTGCCAGTAGTACTCTGCCTTCGGGAGGGAAAAACATTCAGTACTTC. The chain carries TRBV19 and TRBJ2-4; 8 nucleotides match TRBD2. V lost 4 bases and J lost 4; bases outside the gene matches: 9. Per the germline V gene, CDR1 is LNHDA and CDR2 is SQIVND (reference sequence). This CDR3 has 16 residues. Based on the CDR3 plus reference TRBV19 and TRBJ2-4, the full variable domain is DGGITQSPKYLFRKEGQNVTLSCEQNLNHDAMYWYRQDPGQGLRLIYYSQIVNDFQKGDIAEGYSVSREKKESFPLTVTSAQKNPTAFYLCASSTLPSGGKNIQYFGAGTRLSVL.

The chain employs TRBV12-5 and TRBJ2-5; 11 bases fit TRBD2. CDR3 length: 17 amino acids. The J segment lost 3 bases and the V segment lost 0 bases, leaving 6 bases of the junction unmatched. From germline, CDR1 is LGHNT and CDR2 FRNRAP. The DNA of the CDR3 is TGTGCTAGTGGTTTGGTACGACCACTAGCGGGGGAAGAGACCCAGTACTTC. Amino acid sequence: CASGLVRPLAGEETQYF.

The rearrangement uses TRBV18 and TRBJ2-1; D is uncertain. Trimming left V 3 bases short and J 0 bases short, with 12 bases between. Per germline, CDR1 KGHSH and CDR2 LQKENI. The CDR3 spans 16 residues. The CDR3 spells CASSPLASSSYNEQFF. The CDR3 bases are TGTGCCAGCTCACCCTTAGCCTCGAGCTCCTACAATGAGCAGTTCTTC.

The chain uses TRBV5-6 and TRBJ2-7, with TRBD2 identical over 10 bases. CDR3 length: 14 amino acids. Germline CDR1 SGHDT, CDR2 YYEEEE. V lost 5 bases, J lost 2 bases, and 4 bases stayed unmatched. CDR3 loop: CASRYSGGAYEQYF. DNA of the CDR3: TGTGCCAGCAGGTACAGCGGGGGGGCCTACGAGCAGTACTTC.

The chain has TRBV5-1 and TRBJ2-1; the D gene is possibly TRBD2 (6 bases). The V gene lost 4 bases and the J gene lost 0 bases, with 11 bases spanning the gap. Germline V CDR1 and CDR2: SGHRS, YFSETQ. The CDR3 spans 15 residues. The CDR3 bases are TGCGCCAGCAGCCGGGACGGGAGCTCCTACAATGAGCAGTTCTTC. Amino acids: CASSRDGSSYNEQFF.

The rearrangement joins TRBV4-3 to TRBJ2-7; TRBD2 matches 8 bases. Germline V gene data show CDR1 as LGHNA and CDR2 as YSLEER. V shed 0 bases and J 2 bases; nucleotides not matched to a gene: 6. The CDR3 sequence is 16 residues long. The CDR3 reads CASSQEYGRATYEQYF. The CDR3 nucleotides are TGCGCCAGCAGCCAAGAGTACGGGAGGGCCACCTACGAGCAGTACTTC.

The chain links TRBV7-8 to TRBJ2-3; D is possibly TRBD1 (6 bases). CDR3 length: 17 amino acids. Trimming cost V 5 bases and J 4 bases, with 22 bases left between them. CDR1 and CDR2 (germline): SGHVS, FQNEAQ. The CDR3 loop reads CASSPGDRWRAADTQYF. As DNA, the CDR3 is TGTGCCAGCAGCCCCGGCGACAGGTGGCGTGCGGCAGATACGCAGTATTTT.

The chain uses TRBV6-6 and TRBJ2-6; D perhaps matches TRBD2 (5 bases). Germline V gives CDR1 MNHNY, CDR2 SVGAGI (reference sequence). V gave up 5 bases and J gave up 0 bases, with 11 bases separating them. This CDR3 contains 16 residues. Here the CDR3 reads CASSRGATSGANVLTF. The CDR3 nucleotides read TGTGCCAGCAGTCGGGGAGCGACCTCTGGGGCCAACGTCCTGACTTTC.

The chain employs TRBV11-2 and TRBJ2-7; 10 nucleotides match TRBD1. Losses at the gene ends were 6 bases for V and 2 bases for J; bases not matched to a gene: 7. CDR3 length: 15 residues. Germline V CDR1 and CDR2: SGHAT, FQNNGV. The CDR3 nucleotides are TGTGCCAGCAGACCGGGACAGGGGTTAACCTACGAGCAGTACTTC. Its translation: CASRPGQGLTYEQYF.

This sequence joins TRBV4-3 and TRBJ2-7, with D possibly being TRBD2 (5 bases). Germline V CDR1 and CDR2: LGHNA, YSLEER. Deletions cut 9 bases from V and 0 bases from J, with 15 bases between. This CDR3 is 14 amino acids long. The CDR3 DNA is TGCGCCAGTATTCTCATCGAGGGCTCCTACGAGCAGTACTTC. It is translated as CASILIEGSYEQYF.

The CDR3: CASSLVARNGETQYF. The CDR3 DNA follows: TGTGCCAGCAGCTTAGTGGCCAGAAACGGGGAGACCCAGTACTTC. The chain employs TRBV7-2 and TRBJ2-5; no clear D. Germline CDR1 SGHTA, CDR2 FQGNSA. CDR3 length: 15 amino acids. Trimming took off 1 base at V and 5 bases at J, with 14 bases between the two ends.

The chain carries TRBV5-4 and TRBJ1-1; D ambiguous. Germline CDR1 is SGHNT and CDR2 is YYREEE (reference sequence). Trimming removed 0 bases at V and 3 bases at J, with 12 bases between. CDR3 length: 15 residues. CDR3 sequence (DNA): TGTGCCAGCAGCTTGGCCGTCCGGGGTGACACTGAAGCTTTCTTT. Protein product: CASSLAVRGDTEAFF.

J is TRBJ1-3 and V is TRBV7-9; a weak D match, TRBD1 (5 bases). The CDR3 covers 14 residues. V gave up 5 bases and J gave up 4 bases, with 12 bases separating them. CDR1 SEHNR and CDR2 FQNEAQ come from the germline V gene (reference sequence). This CDR3 is CASSPGLWGNTIYF. Here the CDR3 DNA reads TGTGCCAGCAGCCCGGGACTGTGGGGAAACACCATATATTTT.

The J gene is TRBJ2-3, the V gene TRBV5-1; TRBD2 matches 8 bases. There are 17 residues in the CDR3. The germline V gene encodes CDR1 SGHRS and CDR2 YFSETQ. The trim removed 3 bases at V and 6 bases at J, leaving 15 bases unmatched. The CDR3 DNA reads as TGCGCCAGCAGCTCCCCCGGGGGGGCCCGCCTTTTGGATACGCAGTATTTT. This translates into CASSSPGGARLLDTQYF. The variable domain in full, completed from reference TRBV5-1 and TRBJ2-3, reads KAGVTQTPRYLIKTRGQQVTLSCSPISGHRSVSWYQQTPGQGLQFLFEYFSETQRNKGNFPGRFSGRQFSNSRSEMNVSTLELGDSALYLCASSSPGGARLLDTQYFGPGTRLTVL.

This sequence joins TRBV6-6 and TRBJ1-3; 7 nucleotides agree with TRBD1. This CDR3 has 13 amino acids. V shed 9 bases, J shed 1 base, and the junction held 3 bases outside the gene matches. The germline V gene encodes CDR1 MNHNY and CDR2 SVGAGI (reference sequence). The CDR3 nucleotides are TGTGCCAGTGGGGACAGATCTGGAAACACCATATATTTT. Amino acids: CASGDRSGNTIYF.

The chain carries TRBV13 and TRBJ2-3; 12 bases line up with TRBD2. This CDR3 spans 16 amino acids. The germline V gene has CDR1 PRHDT and CDR2 FYEKMQ (reference sequence). V was pared by 5 bases and J by 3 bases, with 6 bases of the junction left unmatched. CDR3 DNA: TGTGCCAGCAGCCATATGACTAGCGGGGGAACAGATACGCAGTATTTT. Residues: CASSHMTSGGTDTQYF.

Concerning this clone itself: Other DNA sequences in the same sample also yield this CDR3. V is TRBV5-1 and J is TRBJ1-2; D is perhaps TRBD1 (5 bases). The CDR3 is made up of 13 amino acids. Deletions cut 4 bases from V and 0 bases from J, with 7 bases between. Germline assignment: CDR1 SGHRS and CDR2 YFSETQ. The CDR3 spells CASSPTANYGYTF. CDR3 bases: TGCGCCAGCAGCCCGACAGCTAACTATGGCTACACCTTC. Full variable domain (remainder filled in from reference TRBV5-1 and TRBJ1-2): KAGVTQTPRYLIKTRGQQVTLSCSPISGHRSVSWYQQTPGQGLQFLFEYFSETQRNKGNFPGRFSGRQFSNSRSEMNVSTLELGDSALYLCASSPTANYGYTFGSGTRLTVV.